This T cell receptor (beta chain) came from a study of T cell responses to AZD1222 COVID-19 vaccine. Sequencing was performed with immunoSEQ multiplex PCR; in TCRdb, only in-frame clones are kept and a portion is missing. The repertoire holds more than 95,000 clones, with around 84% as singletons. Notes on the study in general: Among the donors, most were white British and more were female, and clonal diversity was possibly underestimated. At baseline, seropositivity was found in only a handful of AZD1222 recipients. Unmutated regions of variants are reportedly targeted by nearly half of spike-specific TCRs.

The length of the CDR3 is 15 residues. J gave up 4 bases and V 5 bases, and 8 bases lay outside the gene matches. Looked up from germline, CDR1 is SGDLS and CDR2 is YYNGEE. Of note for this clone: What it binds is not known.

The chain combines TRBV9 with TRBJ2-1, with TRBD2 matching over 8 bases. The specimen comprised peripheral blood, sampled 28 days after the second AZD1222 dose. This TCR was recovered from an adult who received the AZD1222 COVID-19 vaccine. The chain's CDR3 is CASRAGVAGYNEQFF. In DNA form, the CDR3 reads TGTGCCAGCAGGGCCGGGGTAGCGGGATACAATGAGCAGTTCTTC.